These 29 T cell receptor beta chains came from one sample sequenced in a study of radiotherapy plus CTLA-4 blockade in lung cancer. Method: immunoSEQ multiplex PCR; TCRdb's copy keeps in-frame clones and lacks some. The profile shows about 32,000 clones, more than 80% of them singletons. The source material was peripheral blood, sampled from a patient treated with radiotherapy plus ipilimumab. The receptors originated from a human donor with non-small cell lung cancer who had stable disease on radiotherapy plus ipilimumab.

The chain has TRBV7-2 and TRBJ2-7, with D maybe TRBD2 (7 bases). CDR1 and CDR2 (germline): SGHTA, FQGNSA. The CDR3 totals 13 residues. V was trimmed by 9 bases and J by 3 bases, leaving 15 bases between them. The CDR3 nucleotides are TGTGCCAGTACACCGGGGGGCTTCTACGAGCAGTACTTC. Its translation: CASTPGGFYEQYF.

This clone was observed a single time. This chain uses TRBV7-3 with TRBJ1-2; TRBD1 is a possible D gene (6 bases). The germline V gene encodes CDR1 SGHTA and CDR2 FQGTGA. The CDR3 runs 15 residues. Between the trimmed V and J ends, which lost 5 bases and 1 base, there was a span of 14 bases. CDR3 sequence: CASSASGQINYGYTF. Here the CDR3 DNA reads TGTGCCAGCAGCGCGTCCGGACAGATTAACTATGGCTACACCTTC.

The chain has TRBV5-5 and TRBJ1-5; D is undetermined. V gave up 4 bases and J gave up 10 bases, with 18 bases separating them. CDR1 is SGHKS and CDR2 is YYEKEE in the germline V gene (reference sequence). The CDR3 is made up of 14 amino acids. CDR3 protein: CASSPGNGGVPQHF. The CDR3 bases are TGTGCCAGCAGCCCTGGTAATGGTGGAGTTCCCCAGCATTTT.

The chain links TRBV7-2 to TRBJ2-1; D is possibly TRBD2 (6 bases). This CDR3 comprises 16 residues. With 0 bases removed from V and 4 bases from J, the gap between germline ends came to 13 bases. The germline V gene encodes CDR1 SGHTA and CDR2 FQGNSA. The DNA of the CDR3 is TGTGCCAGCAGCTTAGCCGCGGGGAATGCTTACAATGAGCAGTTCTTC. It yields the protein CASSLAAGNAYNEQFF.

This chain links TRBV7-9 with TRBJ2-7; 10 nucleotides match TRBD2. Germline values: CDR1 SEHNR, CDR2 FQNEAQ (reference sequence). This CDR3 comprises 15 residues. After removal of 1 base from V and 2 bases from J, the junction contained 2 bases not matched to a gene. The CDR3 reads CASSLGTSGTYEQYF. In DNA, the CDR3 is TGTGCCAGCAGCTTAGGGACTAGCGGTACCTACGAGCAGTACTTC.

This chain connects TRBV4-3 to TRBJ2-1, with 12 bases matching TRBD2. Trimming at V came to 4 bases and at J to 0 bases, leaving 10 bases not matched to a gene. Germline CDR1 LGHNA, CDR2 YSLEER. The CDR3 extends over 19 amino acids. The CDR3 coding sequence is TGCGCCAGCAGCCCAAGAGGGACTAGCGGGCCCAGCTCCTACAATGAGCAGTTCTTC. Translating gives CASSPRGTSGPSSYNEQFF.

The chain couples TRBV27 to TRBJ2-1; TRBD2 matches 16 bases. The germline gives CDR1 MNHEY, CDR2 SMNVEV (reference sequence). This CDR3 contains 21 residues. The V gene end was trimmed by 3 bases and the J gene end by 2 bases; junction bases not matched to a gene: 13. Written as DNA, the CDR3 is TGTGCCAGCAGTTTTCACGGAGGGACTAGCGGGAGGGCCAGGACCTACAATGAGCAGTTCTTC. It encodes CASSFHGGTSGRARTYNEQFF.

The table lists this clone with a count of one. The V call is TRBV5-1, the J call TRBJ2-3; TRBD1 matches at 8 bases. CDR1 is SGHRS, CDR2 YFSETQ, per germline. The CDR3 is 15 amino acids. The ends lost 4 bases at V and 1 base at J; junction bases unmatched: 5. CDR3 in DNA: TGCGCCAGCAGCCAACCGGGACAGGGCACAGATACGCAGTATTTT. Its translation: CASSQPGQGTDTQYF.

This clone turned up a few times. The chain has TRBV6-5 and TRBJ1-2; possible D gene TRBD1, 5 bases. The CDR3 length is 12 residues. Germline V gene lookup returns CDR1 MNHEY and CDR2 SVGAGI. V lost 7 bases and J lost 3, with 9 bases in between. The CDR3 reads CASIGRDYGYTF. For the CDR3, the DNA is TGTGCCAGCATAGGCAGGGACTATGGCTACACCTTC.

The V and J genes are TRBV7-2 and TRBJ2-7, with 7 bases aligning to TRBD1. V dropped 5 bases and J dropped 12; count of bases not matched to a gene: 16. The CDR3 covers 14 residues. CDR1 and CDR2 (germline): SGHTA, FQGNSA. The CDR3 region has the DNA TGTGCCAGCAGCCCCGGGACAGTTCCTTGGGTGGGGTACTTC. Amino acids: CASSPGTVPWVGYF.

The CDR3 DNA is TGTGCCAGCAGCAAAGGGACACAGAACACTGAAGCTTTCTTT. This gives the protein CASSKGTQNTEAFF. The rearrangement uses TRBV6-6 and TRBJ1-1, with D perhaps TRBD1 (6 bases). Between the trimmed V and J ends, which lost 6 bases and 1 base, there was a span of 12 bases. CDR1 is MNHNY and CDR2 is SVGAGI in the germline V gene (reference sequence). The CDR3 covers 14 residues.

The chain links TRBV5-6 to TRBJ2-4; the match to TRBD1 covers 10 bases. Unmatched junction bases numbered 8, after V lost 4 bases and J lost 1 base. This CDR3 is 17 amino acids long. Germline CDR1 and CDR2: SGHDT and YYEEEE. The CDR3 spells CASSPGTGVVAKNIQYF. In DNA form, the CDR3 reads TGTGCCAGCAGCCCCGGGACAGGGGTCGTTGCCAAAAACATTCAGTACTTC.

This chain links TRBV6-5 with TRBJ2-5, with 7 bases aligning to TRBD1. The CDR3 has 14 amino acids. Germline trimming cut 6 bases from V and 2 bases from J; bases unmatched to any gene: 6. Germline V gives CDR1 MNHEY, CDR2 SVGAGI. The CDR3 here is CASSLGTVQETQYF. The CDR3, as DNA: TGTGCCAGCAGCCTCGGGACAGTACAAGAGACCCAGTACTTC.

The chain carries TRBV10-2 and TRBJ2-3, with 8 bases that match TRBD2. The CDR3 length is 14 residues. The germline V gene has CDR1 WSHSY and CDR2 SAAADI. Unmatched junction bases numbered 3, after V lost 7 bases and J lost 0 bases. This chain's CDR3 is CASKLAASTDTQYF. CDR3 DNA sequence: TGCGCCAGCAAACTAGCGGCTAGCACAGATACGCAGTATTTT.

The chain couples TRBV19 to TRBJ2-3; D unresolved. There are 12 residues in the CDR3. Germline CDR1 LNHDA, CDR2 SQIVND (reference sequence). Trimming left V 6 bases short and J 6 bases short, with 10 bases between. CDR3 DNA: TGTGCCAGTAGGCCGCCAGGTGATACGCAGTATTTT. Translated, it gives CASRPPGDTQYF.

The chain recombines TRBV11-2 with TRBJ1-2, with D uncertain. Trimming removed 3 bases from V and 4 bases from J, with 12 bases in between. This CDR3 has 14 residues. From germline, CDR1 is SGHAT and CDR2 FQNNGV. The CDR3 loop is CASSFGESPYGYTF. Written as DNA, the CDR3 is TGTGCCAGCAGCTTCGGGGAGAGTCCCTATGGCTACACCTTC.

The rearrangement uses TRBV7-3 and TRBJ2-1; TRBD2 aligns across 16 bases. This CDR3 comprises 17 residues. Germline V gene sequence: CDR1 SGHTA, CDR2 FQGTGA. The V segment lost 5 bases and the J segment 6 bases; nucleotides outside the gene matches: 7. For the CDR3, the DNA is TGTGCCAGCAGCATGGGACTAGCGGGAGGGCCGGGCAATGAGCAGTTCTTC. Amino acids: CASSMGLAGGPGNEQFF.

V and J are TRBV6-6 and TRBJ1-4, with a tentative D call TRBD1 (5 bases). Germline V gene data show CDR1 as MNHNY and CDR2 as SVGAGI (reference sequence). V shed 2 bases and J shed 10 bases, with 11 bases lying between them. The CDR3 extends over 13 amino acids. The CDR3 reads CASSYGGGGKLFF. The CDR3 DNA sequence: TGTGCCAGCAGTTACGGCGGGGGTGGAAAACTGTTTTTT.

V is TRBV30 and J is TRBJ1-1; TRBD1 matches 7 bases. J was trimmed by 9 bases and V by 2 bases; bases with no gene match: 15. The length of the CDR3 is 15 residues. The germline V gene has CDR1 GTSNPN and CDR2 SVGIG (reference sequence). The CDR3 nucleotides read TGTGCCTGGAGTCCTAGGGGGCTCCAGGGAAGTAAAGCTTTCTTT. Translated, it gives CAWSPRGLQGSKAFF.

This chain links TRBV28 with TRBJ1-2; 7 bases align to TRBD1. The V and J ends lost 2 bases and 6 bases, in that order; junction bases with no gene match: 6. The CDR3 sequence is 14 residues long. Germline V gene lookup returns CDR1 MDHEN and CDR2 SYDVKM. As DNA, the CDR3 is TGTGCCAGCAGTTTAACCCCCGACAGGGATGGCTACACCTTC. This gives the protein CASSLTPDRDGYTF.

The chain uses TRBV7-2 and TRBJ2-3; tentatively, D is TRBD2 (7 bases). The CDR3 contains 15 residues. Trimming cost V 2 bases and J 4 bases, with 13 bases left between them. CDR1 is SGHTA, CDR2 FQGNSA, per germline. For the CDR3, the DNA is TGTGCCAGCAGCTTATCCCGCGGGGGCCCAGATACGCAGTATTTT. This gives the protein CASSLSRGGPDTQYF.

V and J are TRBV7-8 and TRBJ2-3, with TRBD2 identical over 8 bases. This CDR3 has 17 residues. CDR1 and CDR2 from the germline V gene are SGHVS and FQNEAQ. V dropped 2 bases and J dropped 0; count of bases not matched to a gene: 7. This CDR3 is CASSLRLAGISTDTQYF. The CDR3 nucleotides are TGTGCCAGCAGCTTAAGATTAGCGGGAATTAGCACAGATACGCAGTATTTT.

V and J are TRBV28 and TRBJ2-1; D might be TRBD2 (5 bases). The V end lost 2 bases, the J end lost 8 bases, and 16 bases lay between the germline ends. This CDR3 is 15 amino acids long. The germline V gene has CDR1 MDHEN and CDR2 SYDVKM. CDR3 DNA sequence: TGTGCCAGCAGTTTAGGACTTCCCGGAGTTGATGAGCAGTTCTTC. It translates to CASSLGLPGVDEQFF. Full variable domain (rest looked up from reference TRBV28 and TRBJ2-1): DVKVTQSSRYLVKRTGEKVFLECVQDMDHENMFWYRQDPGLGLRLIYFSYDVKMKEKGDIPEGYSVSREKKERFSLILESASTNQTSMYLCASSLGLPGVDEQFFGPGTRLTVL.

The chain employs TRBV2 and TRBJ2-7, with 7 positions matching TRBD1. CDR3 size: 14 residues. The V and J ends lost 7 bases and 6 bases, in that order; junction bases with no gene match: 12. Germline loops: CDR1 SNHLY, CDR2 FYNNEI. This CDR3 reads CASTLHRGNGEQYF. The CDR3 DNA reads as TGTGCCAGCACCCTTCACAGGGGTAACGGCGAGCAGTACTTC.

The rearrangement joins TRBV27 to TRBJ2-3; D possibly corresponds to TRBD2 (6 bases). The germline V gene encodes CDR1 MNHEY and CDR2 SMNVEV (reference sequence). The CDR3 runs to 14 residues. Deletions cut 3 bases from V and 1 base from J, with 8 bases between. The CDR3 spells CASSFVAGTDTQYF. In nucleotides, the CDR3 is TGTGCCAGCAGTTTTGTAGCGGGCACAGATACGCAGTATTTT.

This chain uses TRBV7-9 with TRBJ1-1, with D possibly TRBD1 on 5 matching bases. Germline CDR1 is SEHNR and CDR2 is FQNEAQ (reference sequence). The CDR3 is 15 residues long. V was pared by 5 bases and J by 10 bases, with 23 bases between. CDR3 residues: CASSTYPLDSLPAFF. CDR3 nucleotide sequence: TGTGCCAGCAGCACATACCCTCTCGACAGTCTTCCAGCTTTCTTT.

This chain connects TRBV5-4 to TRBJ2-2; TRBD1 agrees at 7 bases. CDR3 length: 16 amino acids. The V gene's germline CDR1 is SGHNT and CDR2 YYREEE (reference sequence). The V gene end was trimmed by 4 bases and the J gene end by 6 bases; junction bases not matched to a gene: 12. The CDR3 reads CASSTGTATRSGELFF. The CDR3 nucleotides are TGTGCCAGCAGCACCGGGACAGCTACTCGTTCCGGGGAGCTGTTTTTT.

This chain uses TRBV6-1 with TRBJ2-3, with 11 bases matching TRBD2. Trimming removed 5 bases from V and 3 bases from J; junction bases left unmatched: 7. Looked up from germline, CDR1 is MNHNS and CDR2 is SASEGT. CDR3 size: 16 residues. CDR3 DNA: TGTGCCAGCAGTAAAGTTAGCGGGAGGGGGACAGATACGCAGTATTTT. Translated, it gives CASSKVSGRGTDTQYF.

V gene TRBV6-5 combines with J gene TRBJ1-6; TRBD1 is a possible D gene (5 bases). This CDR3 is built from 15 residues. The germline gives CDR1 MNHEY, CDR2 SVGAGI. The germline V and J ends were trimmed by 2 bases and 6 bases, with 11 bases remaining between them. The CDR3 loop is CASSYGDRFNSPLHF. DNA of the CDR3: TGTGCCAGCAGTTACGGCGACAGATTTAATTCACCCCTCCACTTT.